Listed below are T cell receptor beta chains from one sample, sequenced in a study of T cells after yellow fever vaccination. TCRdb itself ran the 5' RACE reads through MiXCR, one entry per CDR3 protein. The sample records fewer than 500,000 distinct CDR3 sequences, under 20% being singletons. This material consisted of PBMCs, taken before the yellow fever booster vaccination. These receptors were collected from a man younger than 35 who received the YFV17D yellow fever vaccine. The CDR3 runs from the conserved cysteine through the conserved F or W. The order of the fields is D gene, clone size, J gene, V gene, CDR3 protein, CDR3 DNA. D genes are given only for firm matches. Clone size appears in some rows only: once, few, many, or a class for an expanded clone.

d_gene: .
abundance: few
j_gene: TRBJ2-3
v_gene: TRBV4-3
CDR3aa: CASSRGPVTDTQYF
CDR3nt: TGCGCCAGCAGCCGAGGACCCGTCACAGATACGCAGTATTTT

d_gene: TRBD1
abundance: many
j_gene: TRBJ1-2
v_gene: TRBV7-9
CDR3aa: CASRPTTGGGSGYTF
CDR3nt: TGTGCCAGCAGGCCTACGACAGGGGGCGGCTCTGGCTACACCTTC

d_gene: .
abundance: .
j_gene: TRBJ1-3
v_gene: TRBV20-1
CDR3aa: CSARSTEQFSGNTIYF
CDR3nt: TGCAGTGCTAGATCGACAGAACAATTCTCTGGAAACACCATATATTTT

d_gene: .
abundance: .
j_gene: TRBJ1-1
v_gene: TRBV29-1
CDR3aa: CSVAPLTVLESEAFF
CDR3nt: TGCAGCGTTGCCCCTCTTACTGTTCTAGAGTCTGAAGCTTTCTTT

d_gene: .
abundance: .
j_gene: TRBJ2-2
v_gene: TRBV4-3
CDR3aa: CASSQDFGVTGWSGELFF
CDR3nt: TGCGCCAGCAGCCAAGATTTTGGGGTAACAGGATGGTCCGGGGAGCTGTTTTTT

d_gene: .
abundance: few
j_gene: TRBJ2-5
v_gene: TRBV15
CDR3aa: CATSREAQEGETQYF
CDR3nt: TGTGCCACCAGCAGAGAGGCCCAGGAGGGGGAGACCCAGTACTTC

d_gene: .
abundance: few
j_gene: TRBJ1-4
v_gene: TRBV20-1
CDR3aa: CSARDLRLNEKLFF
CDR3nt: TGCAGTGCTAGAGATTTGCGACTTAATGAAAAACTGTTTTTT

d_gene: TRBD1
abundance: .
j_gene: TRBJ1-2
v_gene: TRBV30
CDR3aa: CAWRGGGRTYGYTF
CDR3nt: TGTGCCTGGAGAGGAGGGGGCCGGACCTATGGCTACACCTTC

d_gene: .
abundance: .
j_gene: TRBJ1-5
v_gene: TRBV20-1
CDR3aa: CSALDEPQHF
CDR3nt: TGCAGTGCTCTAGACGAGCCCCAGCATTTT

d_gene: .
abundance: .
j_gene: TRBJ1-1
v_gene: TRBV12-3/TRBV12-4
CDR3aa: CASRSRVSEAFF
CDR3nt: TGTGCCAGCAGATCCAGGGTCTCTGAAGCTTTCTTT

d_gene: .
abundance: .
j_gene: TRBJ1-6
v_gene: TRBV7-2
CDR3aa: CASSPWAGDNSPLHF
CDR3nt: TGTGCCAGCAGCCCCTGGGCAGGAGATAATTCACCCCTCCACTTT

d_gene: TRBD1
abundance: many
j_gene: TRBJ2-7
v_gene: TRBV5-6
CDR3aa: CASSRDRGSYEQYF
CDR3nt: TGTGCCAGCAGCCGGGACAGGGGGTCCTACGAGCAGTACTTC

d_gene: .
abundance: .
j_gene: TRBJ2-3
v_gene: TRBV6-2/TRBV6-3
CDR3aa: CASSLANTQYF
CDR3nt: TGTGCCAGCAGTTTAGCCAATACGCAGTATTTT

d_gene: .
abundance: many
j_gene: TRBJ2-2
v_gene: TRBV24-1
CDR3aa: CATSGETSTGELFF
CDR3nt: TGTGCCACCAGTGGGGAAACAAGCACCGGGGAGCTGTTTTTT

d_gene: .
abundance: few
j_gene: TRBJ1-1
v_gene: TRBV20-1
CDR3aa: CSAIGTENTEAFF
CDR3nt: TGCAGTGCTATAGGGACCGAGAACACTGAAGCTTTCTTT

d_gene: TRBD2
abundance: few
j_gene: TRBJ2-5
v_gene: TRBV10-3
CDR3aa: CAISGGGRETQYF
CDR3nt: TGTGCCATCAGTGGGGGGGGACGAGAGACCCAGTACTTC

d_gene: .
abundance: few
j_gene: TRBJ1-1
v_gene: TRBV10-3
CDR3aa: CAISVGTGSTEAFF
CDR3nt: TGTGCCATCAGTGTGGGCACAGGGTCCACTGAAGCTTTCTTT

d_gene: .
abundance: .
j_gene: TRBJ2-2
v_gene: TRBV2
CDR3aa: CASSDHTGELFF
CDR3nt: TGTGCCAGCAGTGACCACACCGGGGAGCTGTTTTTT

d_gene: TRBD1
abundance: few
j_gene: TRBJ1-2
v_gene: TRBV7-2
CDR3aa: CASSPPRTGTNYGYTF
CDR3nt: TGTGCCAGCAGCCCTCCCCGGACAGGGACGAACTATGGCTACACCTTC

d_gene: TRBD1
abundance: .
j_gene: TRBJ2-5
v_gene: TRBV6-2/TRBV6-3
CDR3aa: CASSVQGPAETQYF
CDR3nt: TGTGCCAGCAGTGTACAGGGGCCGGCAGAGACCCAGTACTTC

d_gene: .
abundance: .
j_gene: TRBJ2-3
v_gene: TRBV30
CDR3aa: CAWSEGLYTQYF
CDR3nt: TGTGCCTGGAGTGAGGGGCTCTATACGCAGTATTTT

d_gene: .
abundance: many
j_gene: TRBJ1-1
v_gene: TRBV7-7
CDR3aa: CASSPDSNTEAFF
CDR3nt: TGTGCCAGCAGCCCCGACAGCAACACTGAAGCTTTCTTT

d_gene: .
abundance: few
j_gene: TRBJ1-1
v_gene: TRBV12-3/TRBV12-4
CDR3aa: CASRVSLGTEAFF
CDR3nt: TGTGCCAGCAGGGTCTCACTGGGTACTGAAGCTTTCTTT

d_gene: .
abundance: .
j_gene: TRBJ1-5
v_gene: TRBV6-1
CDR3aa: CASRREYNQPQHF
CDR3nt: TGTGCCAGCAGGCGAGAGTACAATCAGCCCCAGCATTTT

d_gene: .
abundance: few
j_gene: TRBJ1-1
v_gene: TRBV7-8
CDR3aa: CASSVDAGGAEAFF
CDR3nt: TGTGCCAGCAGCGTGGACGCCGGTGGGGCTGAAGCTTTCTTT

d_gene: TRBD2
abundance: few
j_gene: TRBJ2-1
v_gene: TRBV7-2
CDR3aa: CASSLVTSRTYNEQFF
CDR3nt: TGTGCCAGCAGCTTAGTGACTAGCAGAACCTACAATGAGCAGTTCTTC

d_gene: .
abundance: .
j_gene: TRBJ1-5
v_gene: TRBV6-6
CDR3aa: CASSYSQGDQPQHF
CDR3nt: TGTGCCAGCAGTTACTCCCAGGGTGATCAGCCCCAGCATTTT

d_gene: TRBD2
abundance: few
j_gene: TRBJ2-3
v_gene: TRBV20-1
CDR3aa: CSASPRAGRRYDTQYF
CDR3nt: TGCAGTGCTAGTCCCAGGGCCGGGAGGCGTTACGATACGCAGTATTTT

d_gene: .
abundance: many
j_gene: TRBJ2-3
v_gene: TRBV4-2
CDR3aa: CASSQNAGSSTDTQYF
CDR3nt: TGTGCCAGCAGTCAAAACGCCGGGAGTAGCACAGATACGCAGTATTTT

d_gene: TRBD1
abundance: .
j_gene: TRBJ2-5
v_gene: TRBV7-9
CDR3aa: CASSPGQNKETQYF
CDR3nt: TGTGCCAGCAGCCCGGGACAGAATAAAGAGACCCAGTACTTC

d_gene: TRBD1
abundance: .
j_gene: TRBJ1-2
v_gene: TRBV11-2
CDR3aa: CASSFDYRDRAPVYGYTF
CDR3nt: TGTGCCAGCAGCTTTGACTACCGGGACAGGGCACCCGTCTATGGCTACACCTTC

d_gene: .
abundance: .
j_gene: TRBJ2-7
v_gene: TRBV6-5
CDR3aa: CASSYSIEHHHF
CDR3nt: TGTGCCAGCAGTTACTCGATAGAGCATCACCATTTC

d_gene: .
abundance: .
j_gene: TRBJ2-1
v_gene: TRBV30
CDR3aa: CAWVATRYNEQFF
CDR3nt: TGTGCCTGGGTCGCGACTAGGTACAATGAGCAGTTCTTC

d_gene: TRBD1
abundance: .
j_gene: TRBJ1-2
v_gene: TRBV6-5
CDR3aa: CASRDWGTGTNYGYTF
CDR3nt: TGTGCCAGCAGAGACTGGGGGACAGGGACAAACTATGGCTACACCTTC

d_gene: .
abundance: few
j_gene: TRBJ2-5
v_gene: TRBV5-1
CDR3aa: CASSYPQGGETQYF
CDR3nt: TGCGCCAGCAGCTATCCACAGGGAGGAGAGACCCAGTACTTC

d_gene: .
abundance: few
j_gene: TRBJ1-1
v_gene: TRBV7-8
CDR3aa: CASSLNPTWWENTEAFF
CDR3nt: TGTGCCAGCAGCTTAAACCCCACGTGGTGGGAGAACACTGAAGCTTTCTTT

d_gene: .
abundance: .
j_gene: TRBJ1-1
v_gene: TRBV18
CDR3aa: CASSPHPPDNTEAFF
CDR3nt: TGTGCCAGCTCACCTCACCCCCCAGACAACACTGAAGCTTTCTTT

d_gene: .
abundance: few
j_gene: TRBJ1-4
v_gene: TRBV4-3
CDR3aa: CASSQGLPPGEKLFF
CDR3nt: TGCGCCAGCAGCCAGGGGCTGCCACCAGGGGAAAAACTGTTTTTT

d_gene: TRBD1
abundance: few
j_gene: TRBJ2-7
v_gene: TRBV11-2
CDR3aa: CASSFDRAYEQYF
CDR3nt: TGTGCCAGCAGCTTTGACAGGGCCTACGAGCAGTACTTC

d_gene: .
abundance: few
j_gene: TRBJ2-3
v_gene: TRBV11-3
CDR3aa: CASSLGTGPSTDTQYF
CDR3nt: TGTGCCAGCAGCTTAGGAACAGGACCAAGCACAGATACGCAGTATTTT

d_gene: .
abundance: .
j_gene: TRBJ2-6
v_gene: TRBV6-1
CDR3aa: CASSVLRGANVLTF
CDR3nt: TGTGCCAGCAGCGTACTCAGGGGGGCCAACGTCCTGACTTTC

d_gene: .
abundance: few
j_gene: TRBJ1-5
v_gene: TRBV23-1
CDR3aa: CASSQSSGCYTLRHNQPQHF
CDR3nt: TGCGCCAGCAGTCAATCGTCAGGGTGCTATACACTACGTCACAATCAGCCCCAGCATTTT

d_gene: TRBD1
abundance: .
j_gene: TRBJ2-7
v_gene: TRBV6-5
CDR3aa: CASSYPGQGRKQYF
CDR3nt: TGTGCCAGCAGTTACCCGGGACAGGGCAGGAAGCAGTACTTC

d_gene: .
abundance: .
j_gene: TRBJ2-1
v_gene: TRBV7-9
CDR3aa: CASSPERLDEQFF
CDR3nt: TGTGCCAGCAGCCCGGAACGGCTGGATGAGCAGTTCTTC

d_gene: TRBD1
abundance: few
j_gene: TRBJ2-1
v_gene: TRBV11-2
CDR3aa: CASSLGGRGPSLYYNEQFF
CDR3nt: TGTGCCAGCAGCTTAGGTGGTAGGGGGCCCTCCCTTTACTACAATGAGCAGTTCTTC

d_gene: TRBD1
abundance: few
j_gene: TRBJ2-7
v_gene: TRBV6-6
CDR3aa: CASTTGTGFFEQYF
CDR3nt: TGTGCCAGCACCACCGGGACAGGGTTTTTCGAGCAGTACTTC

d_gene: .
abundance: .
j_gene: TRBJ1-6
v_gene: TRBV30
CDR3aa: CAWSVSRQGGYSPLHF
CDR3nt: TGTGCCTGGAGTGTTTCCAGGCAGGGTGGCTATTCACCCCTCCACTTT

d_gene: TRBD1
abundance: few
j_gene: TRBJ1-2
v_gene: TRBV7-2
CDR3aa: CASSLMGQGAVDGYTF
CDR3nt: TGTGCCAGCAGCTTGATGGGACAGGGGGCCGTCGATGGCTACACCTTC

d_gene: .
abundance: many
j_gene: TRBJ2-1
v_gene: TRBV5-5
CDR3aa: CASSLAGYEQFF
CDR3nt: TGTGCCAGCAGCTTGGCGGGTTATGAGCAGTTCTTC

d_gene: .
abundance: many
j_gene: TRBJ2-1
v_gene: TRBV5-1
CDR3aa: CASSITGYNEQFF
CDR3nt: TGCGCCAGCAGCATAACAGGGTACAATGAGCAGTTCTTC

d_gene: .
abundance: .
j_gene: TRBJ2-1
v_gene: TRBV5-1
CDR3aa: CASSSAQSSYNEQFF
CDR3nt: TGCGCCAGCAGTTCCGCCCAGAGCTCCTACAATGAGCAGTTCTTC

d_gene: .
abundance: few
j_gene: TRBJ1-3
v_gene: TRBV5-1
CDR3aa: CASSLGSVPGNTIYF
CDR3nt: TGCGCCAGCAGCTTGGGGTCAGTACCTGGAAACACCATATATTTT

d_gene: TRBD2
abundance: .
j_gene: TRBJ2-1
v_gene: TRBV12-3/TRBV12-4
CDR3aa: CASSLVGTSGLRQFF
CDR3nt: TGTGCCAGCAGTTTAGTAGGGACTAGCGGCCTGAGGCAGTTCTTC

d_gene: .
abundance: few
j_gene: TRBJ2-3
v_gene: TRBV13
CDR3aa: CASSLESSTDTQYF
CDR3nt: TGTGCCAGCAGCTTAGAGTCAAGCACAGATACGCAGTATTTT

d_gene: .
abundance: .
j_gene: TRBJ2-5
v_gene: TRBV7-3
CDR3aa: CASSLNSRPGGTQYF
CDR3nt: TGTGCCAGCAGCTTAAATTCTCGTCCTGGGGGGACCCAGTACTTC